Listed here are 30 T cell receptor beta chains from one sample, sequenced in a study of cytomegalovirus exposure and HLA in healthy donors. TCRdb's table, derived via immunoSEQ multiplex PCR, lists solely in-frame clones and lacks some. This table holds about 130,000 clones, roughly 93% found once. The sample taken for sequencing was PBMCs. All receptors derive from a woman in her late teens or twenties in good health and CMV-seronegative.

The table lists this clone with a count of one. The DNA for the CDR3 is TGTGCCAGCAGTGAACCTAGCGGGAGGGCCTGGGGCACCGGGGAGCTGTTTTTT. It codes for CASSEPSGRAWGTGELFF. V and J are TRBV6-1 and TRBJ2-2; 12 bases line up with TRBD2. V gave up 2 bases and J gave up 4 bases; unmatched junction bases: 8. Germline V gives CDR1 MNHNS, CDR2 SASEGT. The CDR3 totals 18 residues.

The rearrangement uses TRBV27 and TRBJ1-6; D unresolved. Trimming left V 0 bases short and J 3 bases short, with 9 bases between. The length of the CDR3 is 16 residues. Germline V gene lookup returns CDR1 MNHEY and CDR2 SMNVEV (reference sequence). The CDR3 DNA is TGTGCCAGCAGTTTATCTCCCGCAGACTATAATTCACCCCTCCACTTT. The encoded protein is CASSLSPADYNSPLHF.

The V call is TRBV14, the J call TRBJ1-1; D gene uncertain. This CDR3 is built from 15 residues. CDR1 is SGHDN, CDR2 FVKESK, per germline. V lost 0 bases and J lost 4, with 12 bases in between. CDR3 region: CASSQDRVWSTEAFF. CDR3 coding DNA: TGTGCCAGCAGCCAAGACCGCGTTTGGTCCACTGAAGCTTTCTTT.

This chain joins TRBV29-1 and TRBJ1-4; tentative D call: TRBD1 (5 bases). CDR3 length equals 12 residues. The germline V gene encodes CDR1 SQVTM and CDR2 ANQGSEA. Trimming took off 4 bases at V and 8 bases at J, with 11 bases between the two ends. CDR3 in DNA: TGCAGCGTTGCAGGGTCAGAAGAAAAACTGTTTTTT. This encodes CSVAGSEEKLFF.

This chain uses TRBV6-5 with TRBJ1-1; D unresolved. The CDR3 covers 13 residues. Deletions cut 0 bases from V and 6 bases from J, with 8 bases between. The germline V gene has CDR1 MNHEY and CDR2 SVGAGI. In DNA, the CDR3 is TGTGCCAGCAGTTACTCGAGTGGAGCTGAAGCTTTCTTT. It codes for CASSYSSGAEAFF.

The gene calls are TRBV19 and TRBJ2-7; perhaps TRBD1 as D (6 bases). V was clipped by 6 bases and J by 1 base, with 16 bases between them. Per germline, CDR1 LNHDA and CDR2 SQIVND (reference sequence). The CDR3 totals 15 residues. Here the CDR3 reads CASSFSLQGSYEQYF. The CDR3 DNA reads as TGTGCCAGTAGCTTTAGCCTACAGGGTTCCTACGAGCAGTACTTC.

This chain joins TRBV7-2 and TRBJ2-7; TRBD2 agrees at 7 bases. This CDR3 has 15 residues. The germline CDR1 and CDR2 sequences are SGHTA and FQGNSA. Trimming removed 6 bases from V and 1 base from J; junction bases left unmatched: 9. The CDR3 DNA is TGTGCCAGCAGTGGGGGGAGGGCCCTATCCTACGAGCAGTACTTC. Translated, it gives CASSGGRALSYEQYF.

The chain recombines TRBV5-4 with TRBJ1-2, with D possibly matching TRBD1 (6 bases). The CDR3 totals 14 residues. The V end was cut by 0 bases, the J end by 4 bases, with 10 bases between. Germline CDR1 SGHNT, CDR2 YYREEE (reference sequence). The CDR3 region is CASSLGGDTYGYTF. For the CDR3, the DNA is TGTGCCAGCAGCTTGGGTGGGGACACCTATGGCTACACCTTC.

The chain has TRBV9 and TRBJ1-3, with 8 bases lining up with TRBD1. This CDR3 region has 15 residues. Germline V lookup: CDR1 SGDLS, CDR2 YYNGEE. Trimming at V came to 4 bases and at J to 9 bases, leaving 12 bases not matched to a gene. CDR3 DNA sequence: TGTGCCAGCAGCACCCAGGGGGCGTTTGGGGGCACCATATATTTT. It yields the protein CASSTQGAFGGTIYF.

The rearrangement uses TRBV30 and TRBJ1-1; D call uncertain. The V and J ends lost 0 bases and 1 base respectively, with 12 bases between them. The length of the CDR3 is 15 residues. Germline CDR1 and CDR2: GTSNPN and SVGIG (reference sequence). CDR3 DNA sequence: TGTGCCTGGAGTGTAACCCAGGATCGGAACACTGAAGCTTTCTTT. Translating it yields CAWSVTQDRNTEAFF.

The chain links TRBV6-4 to TRBJ1-1; the D gene is possibly TRBD1 (6 bases). The CDR3 totals 14 residues. V was shortened by 6 bases and J by 0 bases, with 11 bases between the two germline ends. In germline, CDR1 is MRHNA, CDR2 SNTAGT. The DNA for the CDR3 is TGTGCCAGCAGGGACAGTTACATGAACACTGAAGCTTTCTTT. It encodes CASRDSYMNTEAFF.

The genes are TRBV6-1 and TRBJ1-5; D remains unclear. This CDR3 has 13 amino acids. V lost 1 base and J 5 bases, leaving 6 bases between the germline ends. Germline assignment: CDR1 MNHNS and CDR2 SASEGT. DNA of the CDR3: TGTGCCAGCAGTGAAGGTGTCTATCAGCCCCAGCATTTT. Protein product: CASSEGVYQPQHF.

The chain carries TRBV28 and TRBJ2-7, with TRBD1 matching over 11 bases. This CDR3 region has 15 residues. CDR1 and CDR2 (germline): MDHEN, SYDVKM. V gave up 8 bases and J gave up 3 bases; unmatched junction bases: 9. CDR3 DNA: TGTGCCAGCTCGAAAGGGACAGGGGGTAGCTACGAGCAGTACTTC. It codes for CASSKGTGGSYEQYF.

The chain carries TRBV5-4 and TRBJ2-5; 7 nucleotides match TRBD2. Trimming cost V 2 bases and J 3 bases; bases outside gene matches: 1. Germline CDR1 SGHNT, CDR2 YYREEE (reference sequence). The CDR3 consists of 13 residues. The CDR3 bases are TGTGCCAGCAGCTTCAGCGGGGAAGAGACCCAGTACTTC. Translated, it gives CASSFSGEETQYF.

The rearrangement links TRBV28 to TRBJ1-2, with 10 bases matching TRBD1. The germline V gene has CDR1 MDHEN and CDR2 SYDVKM. The CDR3 runs 16 residues. V lost 6 bases to trimming and J lost 8 bases; unmatched junction nucleotides: 15. As DNA, the CDR3 is TGTGCCAGCAGGTCGGACCGGGACAGGGGACTTTGGGGCTACACCTTC. This codes for CASRSDRDRGLWGYTF.

The CDR3 DNA is TGTGCCAGCAGCTTTGACAACTCCTACGAGCAGTACTTC. It codes for CASSFDNSYEQYF. The chain employs TRBV7-6 and TRBJ2-7, with D uncertain. Germline loops: CDR1 SGHVS, CDR2 FNYEAQ. V was cut by 3 bases and J by 0 bases, with 6 bases left in between. This CDR3 region has 13 residues.

The V gene is TRBV10-3, the J gene TRBJ1-1, with TRBD1 identical over 9 bases. The V gene end was trimmed by 2 bases and the J gene end by 5 bases; junction bases not matched to a gene: 6. This CDR3 comprises 15 residues. From germline, CDR1 is ENHRY and CDR2 SYGVKD. The CDR3 sequence is CAISEVTGGRTEAFF. For the CDR3, the DNA is TGTGCCATCAGTGAGGTAACAGGGGGCAGAACTGAAGCTTTCTTT.

This chain connects TRBV7-9 to TRBJ1-2; D is perhaps TRBD1 (6 bases). This CDR3 is 14 amino acids long. V lost 4 bases, J lost 4 bases, and 13 bases lay in between. Germline V gene sequence: CDR1 SEHNR, CDR2 FQNEAQ (reference sequence). The CDR3 region has the DNA TGTGCCAGCAGCTCCGGACAGACACTCTATGGCTACACCTTC. Protein product: CASSSGQTLYGYTF.

The chain uses TRBV27 and TRBJ2-3; 7 bases fit TRBD1. The CDR3 runs 16 residues. Germline V CDR1 and CDR2: MNHEY, SMNVEV (reference sequence). V lost 6 bases, J lost 5 bases, and 14 bases stayed unmatched. The CDR3 DNA reads as TGTGCCAGCAGCAAAAACTACGGGACAGACCAAGATACGCAGTATTTT. It encodes CASSKNYGTDQDTQYF.

This chain links TRBV28 with TRBJ2-4, with D possibly matching TRBD2 (5 bases). V was pared by 7 bases and J by 6 bases, with 22 bases between. Looked up from germline, CDR1 is MDHEN and CDR2 is SYDVKM. This CDR3 has 16 residues. The CDR3 protein is CASTTRAGRAGNIQYF. The DNA of the CDR3 is TGTGCCAGCACGACCCGGGCAGGACGGGCGGGAAACATTCAGTACTTC.

The chain combines TRBV5-4 with TRBJ2-3; 7 bases agree with TRBD2. Trimming cost V 0 bases and J 3 bases; bases outside gene matches: 16. Germline loops: CDR1 SGHNT, CDR2 YYREEE (reference sequence). The CDR3 has 19 residues. CDR3 in DNA: TGTGCCAGCAGCTTGGAGCCCCTAGTGGCGGGGGATGGTACAGATACGCAGTATTTT. Translation gives CASSLEPLVAGDGTDTQYF.

The rearrangement joins TRBV29-1 to TRBJ2-1; 8 bases are shared with TRBD2. Trimming removed 7 bases from V and 5 bases from J; junction bases left unmatched: 16. The CDR3 is 16 residues long. CDR1 SQVTM and CDR2 ANQGSEA come from the germline V gene. The CDR3 coding sequence is TGCAGCGAACTGGAGCGGGGGACCAGCGGAAACAATGAGCAGTTCTTC. Translated: CSELERGTSGNNEQFF.

J is TRBJ2-1 and V is TRBV29-1, with D possibly being TRBD2 (6 bases). Germline assignment: CDR1 SQVTM and CDR2 ANQGSEA. This CDR3 region has 13 residues. V was clipped by 6 bases and J by 0 bases, with 9 bases between them. The CDR3 nucleotides are TGCAGCGTGGAGGGGAGCTCCTACAATGAGCAGTTCTTC. Translated, it gives CSVEGSSYNEQFF.

CDR3 sequence: CASSLVRSGLGYF. CDR3 DNA sequence: TGTGCCAGCAGCCTGGTGAGAAGCGGGCTAGGGTACTTC. The V gene is TRBV5-8, the J gene TRBJ2-4; perhaps TRBD2 as D (6 bases). The CDR3 is 13 amino acids. Germline CDR1 SGHTS, CDR2 YDEGEE. With 4 bases removed from V and 15 bases from J, the gap between germline ends came to 20 bases.

V is TRBV5-6 and J is TRBJ1-1, with unresolved D. V gave up 2 bases and J gave up 2 bases, with 13 bases separating them. The CDR3 totals 15 residues. CDR1 and CDR2 (germline): SGHDT, YYEEEE. The DNA of the CDR3 is TGTGCCAGCAGCTTCGTGGGGAGAATTAACACTGAAGCTTTCTTT. This codes for CASSFVGRINTEAFF.

This clone appeared a single time. The genes are TRBV10-3 and TRBJ1-2; 8 bases fit TRBD1. CDR1 and CDR2 from the germline V gene are ENHRY and SYGVKD. V gave up 6 bases and J gave up 1 base; unmatched junction bases: 7. The CDR3 runs to 15 residues. The CDR3 region is CAIRVDRGSNYGYTF. The DNA for the CDR3 is TGTGCCATCAGGGTCGACAGGGGAAGTAACTATGGCTACACCTTC.

The rearrangement uses TRBV18 and TRBJ2-5; 12 positions agree with TRBD2. This CDR3 has 18 amino acids. V shed 5 bases, J shed 3 bases, and the junction held 13 bases outside the gene matches. CDR1 is KGHSH, CDR2 LQKENI, per germline. For the CDR3, the DNA is TGTGCCAGCTCATCCACCTATACTAGCGGGAGGAAAAAAGAGACCCAGTACTTC. Its translation is CASSSTYTSGRKKETQYF. Full variable domain (remainder filled in from reference TRBV18 and TRBJ2-5): NAGVMQNPRHLVRRRGQEARLRCSPMKGHSHVYWYRQLPEEGLKFMVYLQKENIIDESGMPKERFSAEFPKEGPSILRIQQVVRGDSAAYFCASSSTYTSGRKKETQYFGPGTRLLVL.

The chain couples TRBV5-1 to TRBJ2-1; 7 positions agree with TRBD2. CDR3 size: 15 residues. The germline V gene has CDR1 SGHRS and CDR2 YFSETQ. Trimming removed 0 bases from V and 5 bases from J; junction bases left unmatched: 5. This chain's CDR3 is CASSLGEGRHNEQFF. For the CDR3, the DNA is TGCGCCAGCAGCTTGGGGGAGGGGAGGCACAATGAGCAGTTCTTC.

The chain uses TRBV5-1 and TRBJ2-2, with D possibly being TRBD1 (6 bases). Germline assignment: CDR1 SGHRS and CDR2 YFSETQ. Trimming took 4 bases from V and 10 from J, leaving 20 bases between them. CDR3 length: 15 amino acids. CDR3 loop: CASSLETGIGEELFF. DNA of the CDR3: TGCGCCAGCAGCCTTGAGACAGGCATAGGAGAGGAGCTGTTTTTT.

V usage is TRBV19 and J usage is TRBJ1-5; TRBD1 matches 8 bases. The germline V gene encodes CDR1 LNHDA and CDR2 SQIVND (reference sequence). The CDR3 runs 18 residues. Trimming cost V 0 bases and J 4 bases; bases outside gene matches: 11. CDR3: CASSIDLQGAPWNQPQHF. CDR3 coding DNA: TGTGCCAGTAGTATAGATCTGCAGGGGGCTCCATGGAATCAGCCCCAGCATTTT.